This T cell receptor (beta chain) derives from a study of T-cell reconstitution after alpha-beta-depleted transplantation in children. Study-level findings and limits: Some patients owed their high day-60 TCRbeta diversity to surviving recipient T cells and thymic progenitors. T-cell counts and diversity at one year post-transplant came mainly from newly produced T cells.

Molecular barcoding with unique molecular identifiers was used for the TCRbeta library. MiXCR, run by TCRdb on the PCR reads, gives a single entry per CDR3 protein. The repertoire consists of fewer than 550,000 distinct CDR3 sequences, with roughly 16% occurring once and the leading ten covering approximately 28%. As regards this clonotype: Its antigen is undetermined.

The CDR3 consists of 13 residues. The germline CDR1 and CDR2 sequences are SNHLY and FYNNEI. V lost 3 bases and J lost 5; bases outside the gene matches: 3. The chain employs TRBV2 and TRBJ2-5; 7 bases line up with TRBD2. The receptor comes from a boy younger than two who had a stem cell transplant for Wiskott-Aldrich syndrome, so the T cells may come from the graft donor. The sample consisted of PBMCs, mostly from graft donor cells, taken 360 days after TCRalphabeta/CD19-depleted stem cell transplant. The CDR3 region has the DNA TGTGCCAGCAGTGAGGGACTAACCGAGACCCAGTACTTC. Translating it yields CASSEGLTETQYF.